Given below is one TCR beta chain in context. Its antigen is not known. These data are taken from a study of T cell responses to AZD1222 COVID-19 vaccine. Overall study findings and caveats: Repertoire sampling was restricted to post-peak T cell response timepoints. Epitopes outside B.1.351 and B.1.1.7 mutated regions reportedly drew nearly half of spike TCRs. The donor cohort was predominantly white British with a female majority, and clonal diversity may have been underestimated.

Germline CDR1 reads SGHTA; CDR2 reads FQGTGA. V was trimmed by 3 bases and J by 6 bases, leaving 12 bases between them. There are 14 residues in the CDR3. Some clones are missing from TCRdb's copy, which holds only in-frame ones; the method was immunoSEQ multiplex PCR. The sample has 130,000 to 150,000 clones; approximately 91% are singletons. This TCR was recovered from an adult who received the AZD1222 COVID-19 vaccine. The specimen was peripheral blood, collected 28 days after the second AZD1222 dose. The genes are TRBV7-3 and TRBJ2-1; a possible D gene is TRBD1 (6 bases). CDR3 in amino acids: CASSFQGMGNEQFF. CDR3 sequence (DNA): TGTGCCAGCAGCTTCCAGGGGATGGGCAATGAGCAGTTCTTC. Combining the CDR3 with reference TRBV7-3 and TRBJ2-1 gives the whole variable domain GAGVSQTPSNKVTEKGKYVELRCDPISGHTALYWYRQSLGQGPEFLIYFQGTGAADDSGLPNDRFFAVRPEGSVSTLKIQRTERGDSAVYLCASSFQGMGNEQFFGPGTRLTVL.